This is a list of T cell receptor beta chains from one sample in a study of beta chain features in type 1 diabetes. Sequencing used immunoSEQ multiplex PCR; TCRdb keeps in-frame clones, though not all of them. Counted here are roughly 340,000 clones, roughly 12% occurring once; the ten biggest clones make up 0.0085% to 0.012%. The sequenced sample was naive CD4+ T cells from blood. These receptors originate from a young woman with type 1 diabetes. Each CDR3 is given with its conserved first and last residue. The D gene is left open where the match is weak. Expanded clones get a size class; other rows say once, few or many, or leave the size out.

d_call,clone_size,v_call,j_call,cdr3_nt,cdr3_aa
TRBD2,.,TRBV7-3,TRBJ2-3,TGTGCCAGCAGCTTATCCGCGGGAGGGGTCACAGATACGCAGTATTTT,CASSLSAGGVTDTQYF
TRBD1,.,TRBV4-3,TRBJ1-5,TGCGCCAGCAGCCGAAGCGTCTTCTCCGGGACAGGGACTAATCAGCCCCAGCATTTT,CASSRSVFSGTGTNQPQHF
.,.,TRBV29-1,TRBJ2-7,TGCAGCGTTTCGGTCAGGGTCAACGAGCAGTACTTC,CSVSVRVNEQYF
.,.,TRBV6-1,TRBJ2-7,TGTGCCAGCAGTGAAGCGGGCCAGTCCTACGAGCAGTACTTC,CASSEAGQSYEQYF
.,few,TRBV7-2,TRBJ1-5,TGTGCCAGCAGCACCCCGGGGTACGGCAATCAGCCCCAGCATTTT,CASSTPGYGNQPQHF
.,few,TRBV5-4,TRBJ1-1,TGTGCCAGCACAGAACAGCCGAACACTGAAGCTTTCTTT,CASTEQPNTEAFF
TRBD1,.,TRBV7-9,TRBJ1-1,TGTGCCAGCATTACAGGGGTGAACACTGAAGCTTTCTTT,CASITGVNTEAFF
.,few,TRBV30,TRBJ1-2,TGTGCCTGGAGTGTGGGGTCGCGGGAAAAAGTCTTC,CAWSVGSREKVF
TRBD2,few,TRBV7-8,TRBJ2-5,TGTGCCAGCAGCCCAGAGGGAGGGTGGGGGGAGACCCAGTACTTC,CASSPEGGWGETQYF
.,few,TRBV7-2,TRBJ2-7,TGTGCCAGCAGCTTAGTCCTAGCAAACGAGCAGTACTTC,CASSLVLANEQYF
TRBD2,few,TRBV25-1,TRBJ2-1,TGTGCCAGCAGCTCCCGACTGGGACTAGCGGCTCCAAATGAGCAGTTCTTC,CASSSRLGLAAPNEQFF
.,.,TRBV7-9,TRBJ1-2,TGTGCCAGCAGCCTGTCCGACAGTGCCCTCTATGGCTACACCTTC,CASSLSDSALYGYTF
.,few,TRBV5-1,TRBJ2-2,TGCGCCAGCACTCAGGGTTCCAACACCGGGGAGCTGTTTTTT,CASTQGSNTGELFF
.,.,TRBV6-1,TRBJ1-1,TGTGCCAGCAGAAATTCCTTCAGGGGCCTGGAAGCTTTCTTT,CASRNSFRGLEAFF
.,.,TRBV5-1,TRBJ2-2,TGCGCCAGCAGCTTGTTTGACAGGAACACCGGGGAGCTGTTTTTT,CASSLFDRNTGELFF
TRBD1,few,TRBV5-4,TRBJ2-2,TGTGCCAGCAGGTGGGACAGGGACACCGGGGAGCTGTTTTTT,CASRWDRDTGELFF
.,.,TRBV7-2,TRBJ1-5,TGTGCCAGCAGCCAACAGGCGTATAGCAATCAGCCCCAGCATTTT,CASSQQAYSNQPQHF
.,.,TRBV30,TRBJ2-7,TGTGCCTGGACAACAGCTTACGAGCAGTACTTC,CAWTTAYEQYF
TRBD1,few,TRBV18,TRBJ1-6,TGTGCCAGCTCGGACCGGGACAGGAATGGATCACCCCTCCACTTT,CASSDRDRNGSPLHF
TRBD2,.,TRBV28,TRBJ2-7,TGTGCCAGCAGGATACTAGCGGGAGGAGGCGAGCAGTACTTC,CASRILAGGGEQYF
.,.,TRBV7-2,TRBJ2-7,TGTGCCAGCAGCTACCCCGAGTTTGTCTCCTACGAGCAGTACTTC,CASSYPEFVSYEQYF
.,.,TRBV30,TRBJ1-5,TGTGCCTGGAGCGAGAGCAATCAGCCCCAGCATTTT,CAWSESNQPQHF
TRBD1,few,TRBV6-5,TRBJ2-4,TGTGCCAGCAGCCCCCCCGGACAGGCTTGGGACATTCAGTACTTC,CASSPPGQAWDIQYF
TRBD2,.,TRBV7-2,TRBJ2-7,TGTGCCAGCAGCCCACGGGCGGGGGATATCTACGAGCAGTACTTC,CASSPRAGDIYEQYF
TRBD2,few,TRBV28,TRBJ2-5,TGTGCCAGCAGTGGGGGGGAGGGGTATGTTCAAGAGACCCAGTACTTC,CASSGGEGYVQETQYF
.,.,TRBV27,TRBJ1-6,TGTGCCAGCAGTTGGGGGGGGGTCTTTGGTTCACCCCTCCACTTT,CASSWGGVFGSPLHF
.,few,TRBV2,TRBJ2-7,TGTGCCAGCAGTGTATTTGACGAGCAGTACTTC,CASSVFDEQYF
.,few,TRBV15,TRBJ2-1,TGTGCCACCAGCAGAGATCTGACTTACAATGAGCAGTTCTTC,CATSRDLTYNEQFF
TRBD2,.,TRBV7-8,TRBJ2-1,TGTGCCAGCAGCTTGAGGGTAGCGGGAGGCCGGGGCAATGAGCAGTTCTTC,CASSLRVAGGRGNEQFF
TRBD1,.,TRBV11-2,TRBJ2-5,TGTGCCAGCAGCTTACAGGGGGCACGGGAGACCCAGTACTTC,CASSLQGARETQYF
TRBD1,.,TRBV9,TRBJ2-5,TGTGCCAGCAGCGAACAGGGGACAGAGACCCAGTACTTC,CASSEQGTETQYF
.,.,TRBV30,TRBJ1-1,TGTGCCTGGAAGGGCGGGGGCGCTGAAGCTTTCTTT,CAWKGGGAEAFF
.,few,TRBV18,TRBJ2-7,TGTGCCAGCTCCCGGGCGGAGGTCCTCAAGCAGTACTTC,CASSRAEVLKQYF
.,.,TRBV14,TRBJ1-3,TGTGCCAGCAGCCAGAACCGCGGTAACACCATATATTTT,CASSQNRGNTIYF
.,few,TRBV20-1,TRBJ2-1,TGCAGCTTCTCCTACAATGAGCAGTTCTTC,CSFSYNEQFF
.,.,TRBV19,TRBJ2-1,TGTGCCACCCTAGACGGAAGCTCCTACAATGAGCAGTTCTTC,CATLDGSSYNEQFF
.,few,TRBV28,TRBJ1-2,TGTGCCAGCAGTTTAGTCAGGGCGGGGGGCTATGGCTACACCTTC,CASSLVRAGGYGYTF
TRBD1,few,TRBV28,TRBJ1-2,TGTGCCAGCACCCCGGGACAGGGGTATGGCTACACCTTC,CASTPGQGYGYTF
.,few,TRBV10-2,TRBJ1-1,TGCGCCAGCATGGGGAGGAACACTGAAGCTTTCTTT,CASMGRNTEAFF
.,.,TRBV6-1,TRBJ1-6,TGTGCCAGCAGTGAGGCCGGGGATTCACCCCTCCACTTT,CASSEAGDSPLHF
TRBD1,.,TRBV11-2,TRBJ2-6,TGTGCCAGCAGCCAAGGACAGGCCAGGGCTGGGGCCAACGTCCTGACTTTC,CASSQGQARAGANVLTF
TRBD2,.,TRBV6-6,TRBJ2-1,TGTGCCAGCAGCACACTAGCGTGGGAGCAGTTCTTC,CASSTLAWEQFF
TRBD2,few,TRBV28,TRBJ2-1,TGTGCCAGCAGCCCTCCCTTAGCGGGGGGGTACAATGAGCAGTTCTTC,CASSPPLAGGYNEQFF
.,few,TRBV30,TRBJ2-2,TGTGCCTTGAAACCCGGGTTGAACACCGGGGAGCTGTTTTTT,CALKPGLNTGELFF
TRBD1,few,TRBV5-6,TRBJ2-3,TGTGCCAGCAGCCCCTACCTCGGGACAGGGGCCCCAGATACGCAGTATTTT,CASSPYLGTGAPDTQYF
TRBD1,few,TRBV2,TRBJ1-2,TGTGCCAGCTACCCACAGGGGGCATTGTATGGCTACACCTTC,CASYPQGALYGYTF
.,.,TRBV18,TRBJ1-4,TGTGCCAGCTCACCAAGACAGCCCCCAACTAATGAAAAACTGTTTTTT,CASSPRQPPTNEKLFF
.,.,TRBV5-1,TRBJ2-1,TGCGCCAGCAGACCCATACAGGGAACCTACAATGAGCAGTTCTTC,CASRPIQGTYNEQFF
.,.,TRBV11-3,TRBJ2-2,TGTGCCAGCAGCGGGAGGCTGAACACCGGGGAGCTGTTTTTT,CASSGRLNTGELFF
.,.,TRBV25-1,TRBJ2-2,TGTGCCAGCAACTCCCTATGGGGGGCCGGGGAGCTGTTTTTT,CASNSLWGAGELFF
TRBD1,.,TRBV7-9,TRBJ2-4,TGTGCCAGCAGCCAACAGGGGGTGGGAAACATTCAGTACTTC,CASSQQGVGNIQYF
.,few,TRBV7-9,TRBJ2-7,TGTGCCAGCGGGGGCGGGGGCCACGAGCAGTACTTC,CASGGGGHEQYF
TRBD1,few,TRBV6-5,TRBJ1-6,TGTGCCAGCAGTTACTCGAGGGGACAGCTCCTCCACTTT,CASSYSRGQLLHF
.,.,TRBV25-1,TRBJ2-5,TGTGCCAGCAGTGAGACAGGAAGAAGAGAGACCCAGTACTTC,CASSETGRRETQYF
.,once,TRBV27,TRBJ2-1,TGTGCCAGCAGTCCACGCCTCTCTCGACGGGACAATGAGCAGTTCTTC,CASSPRLSRRDNEQFF
TRBD2,.,TRBV12-5,TRBJ2-1,TGTGCTAGTGGTTTGTCTTTGGGACTAGCTCGTGATGAGCAGTTCTTC,CASGLSLGLARDEQFF
TRBD2,.,TRBV11-2,TRBJ2-7,TGTGCCAGCAGCTTAATAGCGGGAGGCTACGAGCAGTACTTC,CASSLIAGGYEQYF
.,.,TRBV27,TRBJ1-5,TGTGCCAGCCGTCCCGGGAGAAATAGCAATCAGCCCCAGCATTTT,CASRPGRNSNQPQHF
.,few,TRBV12-5,TRBJ2-5,TGTGCTAGTGGTTTGGGGACAGTTGAGACCCAGTACTTC,CASGLGTVETQYF
.,few,TRBV4-3,TRBJ1-2,TGCGCCAGCAGTCCTGCCGCAGGTGCTAACTATGGCTACACCTTC,CASSPAAGANYGYTF